This is a list of T cell receptor beta chains from one sample in a study of ipilimumab plus nivolumab after autologous stem cell transplantation. Clones were sequenced by immunoSEQ multiplex PCR, and TCRdb holds only the in-frame ones, with some missing. The table lists 20,000 to 25,000 clones, around 80% of them singletons. Sequencing was performed on PBMCs, taken in a trial of ipilimumab plus nivolumab as post-transplant consolidation. Receptor source: a male donor with diffuse large B-cell lymphoma. Both conserved end residues are part of each CDR3. The D gene is left open where the match is weak. Clone size is not always given. Where it is, it says once, few, many or a class for expanded clones.

D	J	V	size	DNA	CDR3
-	TRBJ1-1	TRBV30	once	TGTGCCTGGGATACAGGAAATGAAGCTTTCTTT	CAWDTGNEAFF
-	TRBJ1-5	TRBV6-6	medium-sized	TGTGCCAGCAGACTACGGGACATCGGGAGGCCCCAGCATTTT	CASRLRDIGRPQHF
-	TRBJ2-7	TRBV7-2	-	TGTGCCAGCAGCTACCCTAGAAACGAGCAGTACTTC	CASSYPRNEQYF
-	TRBJ1-6	TRBV5-4	-	TGTGCCAGCAGCTCGGGTACTAGGTCAGATTCACCCCTCCACTTT	CASSSGTRSDSPLHF
-	TRBJ1-5	TRBV5-1	-	TGCGCCAGCAGCTTGGCCGGGGCCAATCAGCCCCAGCATTTT	CASSLAGANQPQHF
TRBD2	TRBJ2-1	TRBV28	-	TGTGCCAGCAGGCCTGGAGCGGGGGGGGCCTACAATGAGCAGTTCTTC	CASRPGAGGAYNEQFF
TRBD1	TRBJ2-1	TRBV27	medium-sized	TGTGCCAGCAGTTTAGTGGGACAGCTTCACTACAATGAGCAGTTCTTC	CASSLVGQLHYNEQFF
-	TRBJ1-3	TRBV7-9	-	TGTGCCAGCAGCTCGATGACATACGCTGGAAACACCATATATTTT	CASSSMTYAGNTIYF
-	TRBJ2-2	TRBV9	-	TGTGCCAGCAGCGTACAGGGTGGCGGGGAGCTGTTTTTT	CASSVQGGGELFF
-	TRBJ2-7	TRBV5-1	-	TGCGCCAGCAGCTTGGAACAGGGGAGGAGGGAGCAGTACTTC	CASSLEQGRREQYF
TRBD1	TRBJ2-2	TRBV19	-	TGTGCCAGCACAAGACAGGGTGAGAGGGCCGGGGAGCTGTTTTTT	CASTRQGERAGELFF
-	TRBJ2-5	TRBV10-3	-	TGTGCCATCAGTCGGGACACCGCGCAAGAGACCCAGTACTTC	CAISRDTAQETQYF
TRBD1	TRBJ1-5	TRBV6-1	-	TGTGCCAGCAGAGGACAGGGCGATCAGCCCCAGCATTTT	CASRGQGDQPQHF
-	TRBJ1-1	TRBV7-9	-	TGTGCCAGCAGCAGACCGGCGGGTGCGACTGAAGCTTTCTTT	CASSRPAGATEAFF
TRBD2	TRBJ2-1	TRBV6-5	few	TGTGCCAGCAGTTACTCCGGGGGGGTCAATGAGCAGTTCTTC	CASSYSGGVNEQFF
TRBD1	TRBJ2-7	TRBV29-1	-	TGCAGCGTAACTCCCGGGACAGGTTTGAACGAGCAGTACTTC	CSVTPGTGLNEQYF
-	TRBJ1-1	TRBV4-2	-	TGTGCCAGCAGCCAAGGTAACAGGGCCACTGAAGCTTTCTTT	CASSQGNRATEAFF
-	TRBJ1-2	TRBV18	-	TGTGCCAGCTCACCTTACCGAATCTATGGCTACACCTTC	CASSPYRIYGYTF
-	TRBJ1-1	TRBV2	-	TGTGCCAGCAGTGCCTTGGCGGACACTGAAGCTTTCTTT	CASSALADTEAFF
-	TRBJ2-7	TRBV4-2	-	TGTGCCAGCAGCCAAGGACCAATCTACGAGCAGTACTTC	CASSQGPIYEQYF
TRBD1	TRBJ2-7	TRBV9	-	TGTGCCAGCAGCACAGAGGACAGGGCCTACGAGCAGTACTTC	CASSTEDRAYEQYF
-	TRBJ1-4	TRBV7-8	-	TGTGCCAGCAGCTTAGACGGACAGTCTAATGAAAAACTGTTTTTT	CASSLDGQSNEKLFF
-	TRBJ2-7	TRBV5-8	-	TGTGCCAGCAGCCCCTGGGAAGTTACCTACGAGCAGTACTTC	CASSPWEVTYEQYF
-	TRBJ2-5	TRBV21-1	-	TGTGCCAGCTCTAATCTAGCGGGGGCTCAAGAGACCCAGTACTTC	CASSNLAGAQETQYF
-	TRBJ2-2	TRBV14	-	TGTGCCAGCAGCCAATATGGGGAGCTGTTTTTT	CASSQYGELFF
-	TRBJ2-1	TRBV5-1	-	TGCGCCAGCAGCTTATCGGGGCTGGATGAGCAGTTCTTC	CASSLSGLDEQFF
-	TRBJ1-2	TRBV6-6	-	TGTGCCAGCAGTGGTGGGGGTACTAACTATGGCTACACCTTC	CASSGGGTNYGYTF
TRBD1	TRBJ1-2	TRBV7-9	-	TGTGCCAGCAGCTTCGGACAGGAGATCTATGGCTACACCTTC	CASSFGQEIYGYTF
TRBD1	TRBJ1-2	TRBV19	-	TGTGCCAGTAATACAGGGGGTGGCTACACCTTC	CASNTGGGYTF
-	TRBJ2-3	TRBV5-1	-	TGCGCCAGCAGCTCGAAAGGAGATACGCAGTATTTT	CASSSKGDTQYF
-	TRBJ2-1	TRBV7-9	-	TGTGCCAGCAGCTCCCCGTGGGGGCTCAATGAGCAGTTCTTC	CASSSPWGLNEQFF
TRBD2	TRBJ2-3	TRBV5-1	-	TGCGCCAGCAGCTTGGGAGCGGGACTAGCGGGGCAAGATACGCAGTATTTT	CASSLGAGLAGQDTQYF
-	TRBJ1-2	TRBV25-1	few	TGTGCCAGCAGTGAATCGGGGAGGGGAGGGTATGGCTACACCTTC	CASSESGRGGYGYTF
-	TRBJ1-1	TRBV10-3	-	TGTGCCACCCGGCAGGAACAGGGAGGCACTGAAGCTTTCTTT	CATRQEQGGTEAFF
-	TRBJ1-1	TRBV28	-	TGTGCCACCATCGGAGCACTCACTGAAGCTTTCTTT	CATIGALTEAFF
-	TRBJ1-6	TRBV19	-	TGTGCCAGTAGTATCCCCTCGGAGAGCTCCTATAATTCACCCCTCCACTTT	CASSIPSESSYNSPLHF
TRBD1	TRBJ2-7	TRBV5-4	-	TGTGCCAGCAGCTTGCCGGGACAGAGCTCCTACGAGCAGTACTTC	CASSLPGQSSYEQYF
-	TRBJ2-7	TRBV7-2	few	TGTGCCAGCAGCTTTTCTCCCACACCCCCCTACGAGCAGTACTTC	CASSFSPTPPYEQYF
TRBD2	TRBJ2-5	TRBV5-6	few	TGTGCCAGCAGCTTGTTAGGGACTAGCGGGGGGGCATTCCCAGAGACCCAGTACTTC	CASSLLGTSGGAFPETQYF
-	TRBJ2-5	TRBV15	-	TGTGCCACCAGCAGAGTGGCGACGGAGACCCAGTACTTC	CATSRVATETQYF
TRBD1	TRBJ1-2	TRBV27	-	TGTGCCAGCAGTTTATTCCCGGACAGGAACTATGGCTACACCTTC	CASSLFPDRNYGYTF
TRBD1	TRBJ2-7	TRBV11-2	-	TGTGCCAGCAGCTCGGACAGGGAACGGTACGAGCAGTACTTC	CASSSDRERYEQYF
-	TRBJ2-6	TRBV2	-	TGTGCCGGTGCAGGGGGGGTATCTGGGGCCAACGTCCTGACTTTC	CAGAGGVSGANVLTF
-	TRBJ2-7	TRBV7-2	-	TGTGCCAGCAGCTTCGGACGGCCGCCCTACGAGCAGTACTTC	CASSFGRPPYEQYF
-	TRBJ1-2	TRBV7-9	-	TGTGCCAGCAGCTTAGGGGCGGCTAACTATGGCTACACCTTC	CASSLGAANYGYTF
TRBD1	TRBJ1-1	TRBV9	-	TGTGCCAGCAGCGTCCAGGGGGGGTCTTCTGAAGCTTTCTTT	CASSVQGGSSEAFF
-	TRBJ1-4	TRBV4-1	once	TGCGCCAGCAGCCACCCAGGGACAACTAATGAAAAACTGTTTTTT	CASSHPGTTNEKLFF
-	TRBJ2-1	TRBV18	-	TGTGCCAGTCTCACGGTTTCTGCCTCCTACAATGAGCAGTTCTTC	CASLTVSASYNEQFF
TRBD1	TRBJ2-3	TRBV2	-	TGTGCCAGCAATATGGACAGGGGGCTGTCCACAGATACGCAGTATTTT	CASNMDRGLSTDTQYF
TRBD2	TRBJ2-2	TRBV7-3	-	TGTGCCAGCAGCTTAACGGTAGCGGGGAGGGAGCTGTTTTTT	CASSLTVAGRELFF
-	TRBJ1-1	TRBV5-5	-	TGTGCCAGCAGCGTGACAGGTCAGACTGAAGCTTTCTTT	CASSVTGQTEAFF
-	TRBJ1-1	TRBV29-1	-	TGCAGCGTTGTAGCCCAGGCGAACACTGAAGCTTTCTTT	CSVVAQANTEAFF
-	TRBJ2-2	TRBV29-1	once	TGCAGCGTTGATACTGGGAACACCGGGGAGCTGTTTTTT	CSVDTGNTGELFF
-	TRBJ2-7	TRBV30	-	TGTGCCTGGAGTGTAATTCCCCCGGGGGTCGAGCAGTACTTC	CAWSVIPPGVEQYF
TRBD1	TRBJ1-2	TRBV18	few	TGTGCCAGCTCACCCGGGACAGGGTTTGGCTACACCTTC	CASSPGTGFGYTF
TRBD1	TRBJ1-5	TRBV9	medium-sized	TGTGCCAGCAGTATCGGACAGGGAGGCCAGCCCCAGCATTTT	CASSIGQGGQPQHF
-	TRBJ2-3	TRBV19	-	TGTGCCAGTAGTATAGAGCGGGGTGTCACAGATACGCAGTATTTT	CASSIERGVTDTQYF
-	TRBJ1-6	TRBV14	-	TGTGCCAGCAGCCAAGGATCCGCAAGACCCCTCCACTTT	CASSQGSARPLHF
-	TRBJ1-1	TRBV7-9	-	TGTGCCAGGGGGGCAACAGGCGAAGCTTTCTTT	CARGATGEAFF